This TCR beta chain was captured in a study of blood T cells in healthy people across ages. This clonotype has a single count. One end of the junction fails to match germline, which may point to a read error. Alongside a J-beta primer mix, a sample-barcoded 5' primer served in a second PCR lasting about 7 to 11 cycles. From the 5' RACE reads, TCRdb called clonotypes with MiXCR, one entry per CDR3 protein. The top ten clones hold roughly an eighth of a sample with approximately 900,000 distinct CDR3 sequences, 40% to 60% of them seen once. Sequencing was carried out using blood. This TCR was sampled from a man aged 25 to 40 in good health.

This chain's CDR3 is CPSSPDGGRGYGYTF. The CDR3 DNA reads TGTCCCAGCAGCCCAGACGGGGGCCGTGGCTATGGCTACACCTTC. The chain employs TRBV9 and TRBJ1-2; D possibly corresponds to TRBD1 (6 bases). The CDR3 extends over 15 amino acids. The germline gives CDR1 SGDLS, CDR2 YYNGEE.